The 25 T cell receptor beta chains listed next were all sequenced from one sample in a study of cytomegalovirus exposure and HLA in healthy donors. Primers for the PCR totalled 60 Vbeta and 13 Jbeta. Sequencing used immunoSEQ multiplex PCR; TCRdb keeps in-frame clones, though not all of them. The top ten hold roughly 3.9% of the sample, which has over 90,000 clones, over 70% seen once. Material for sequencing was PBMCs. The receptors here all came from a middle-aged man in good health and CMV-seropositive.

The rearrangement links TRBV5-4 to TRBJ2-7; 10 positions agree with TRBD2. The germline V gene has CDR1 SGHNT and CDR2 YYREEE (reference sequence). The ends lost 4 bases at V and 0 bases at J; junction bases unmatched: 1. The CDR3 sequence is 14 residues long. CDR3: CASSIAGGSYEQYF. CDR3 coding DNA: TGTGCCAGCAGCATAGCGGGAGGCTCCTACGAGCAGTACTTC.

CDR3 in amino acids: CATTPGGEQFF. CDR3 DNA sequence: TGTGCCACCACCCCAGGTGGGGAGCAGTTCTTC. The chain joins TRBV10-3 to TRBJ2-1; no reliable D call. V lost 10 bases to trimming and J lost 10 bases, with 14 bases between them. The CDR3 consists of 11 residues. Germline CDR1 and CDR2: ENHRY and SYGVKD.

The V gene is TRBV9, the J gene TRBJ1-2; no clear D. V lost 3 bases and J 4 bases, leaving 13 bases between the germline ends. The CDR3 is made up of 14 amino acids. Germline CDR1 is SGDLS and CDR2 is YYNGEE. The CDR3 DNA reads as TGTGCCAGCAGCGAAACAGAAATCTTCTATGGCTACACCTTC. The encoded protein is CASSETEIFYGYTF.

V gene TRBV19 combines with J gene TRBJ2-4; 11 bases line up with TRBD2. The junction had 9 bases not matched to a gene; V was cut back by 2 bases and J by 3 bases. The CDR3 covers 18 residues. The V gene's germline CDR1 is LNHDA and CDR2 SQIVND (reference sequence). CDR3 nucleotide sequence: TGTGCCAGTAGTATATTCGGGGGGGGACTAGCGGACAAAAACATTCAGTACTTC. Translating it yields CASSIFGGGLADKNIQYF.

The rearrangement links TRBV5-1 to TRBJ2-1, with TRBD2 matching 11 bases. Looked up from germline, CDR1 is SGHRS and CDR2 is YFSETQ. V shed 6 bases, J shed 9 bases, and the junction held 14 bases outside the gene matches. This CDR3 has 16 amino acids. CDR3 region: CASNSQLAGEGSEQFF. The CDR3, as DNA: TGCGCCAGCAACTCGCAACTAGCGGGAGAGGGGAGTGAGCAGTTCTTC.

This rearrangement joins TRBV9 to TRBJ2-2, with 9 bases aligning to TRBD1. CDR3 length equals 15 residues. CDR1 and CDR2 from the germline V gene are SGDLS and YYNGEE. V dropped 3 bases and J dropped 5; count of bases not matched to a gene: 5. CDR3 region: CASSETGGRTGELFF. The DNA for the CDR3 is TGTGCCAGCAGCGAAACAGGGGGCCGAACCGGGGAGCTGTTTTTT.

This rearrangement joins TRBV18 to TRBJ2-5, with TRBD2 matching 8 bases. V dropped 6 bases and J dropped 5; count of bases not matched to a gene: 14. The V gene's germline CDR1 is KGHSH and CDR2 LQKENI. The CDR3 covers 16 residues. The CDR3 spells CASSPSGSGRAETQYF. The CDR3 DNA reads TGTGCCAGCTCGCCGTCCGGGAGCGGGAGAGCGGAGACCCAGTACTTC.

This chain joins TRBV2 and TRBJ2-3; 8 bases match TRBD1. CDR3 length: 13 amino acids. Trimming took 10 bases from V and 4 from J; bases not matched to a gene: 7. Looked up from germline, CDR1 is SNHLY and CDR2 is FYNNEI. CDR3 in DNA: TGTGCCACCCTCCGGGACAGGCCAGATACGCAGTATTTT. As protein: CATLRDRPDTQYF.

The CDR3 nucleotides are TGTGCCAGCAGCGATGGACTAGCGGGAGCGACTGGGGCCAACGTCCTGACTTTC. The encoded protein is CASSDGLAGATGANVLTF. The chain is built from TRBV4-2 and TRBJ2-6; 13 nucleotides agree with TRBD2. The length of the CDR3 is 18 residues. Germline V gene data show CDR1 as LGHNA and CDR2 as YNFKEQ. The ends lost 5 bases at V and 2 bases at J; junction bases unmatched: 6.

The chain carries TRBV7-2 and TRBJ2-1; D possibly corresponds to TRBD1 (5 bases). The CDR3 covers 15 residues. V was trimmed by 5 bases and J by 0 bases, leaving 11 bases between them. Germline CDR1 and CDR2: SGHTA and FQGNSA. CDR3 in amino acids: CASSQGASSYNEQFF. CDR3 sequence (DNA): TGTGCCAGCAGCCAGGGCGCGAGCTCCTACAATGAGCAGTTCTTC.

This clone showed up just a few times. The chain combines TRBV6-5 with TRBJ1-5; TRBD1 agrees at 8 bases. In germline, CDR1 is MNHEY, CDR2 SVGAGI. The CDR3 totals 15 residues. Trimming cost V 5 bases and J 11 bases; bases outside gene matches: 14. The CDR3 sequence is CASSTSGTGGRSQHF. The CDR3 DNA sequence: TGTGCCAGCAGTACCTCGGGGACAGGTGGCCGGTCCCAGCATTTT.

The V gene is TRBV10-3, the J gene TRBJ2-3; 8 bases align to TRBD1. The trim removed 6 bases at V and 2 bases at J, leaving 4 bases unmatched. Germline V gene sequence: CDR1 ENHRY, CDR2 SYGVKD. This CDR3 comprises 14 residues. The CDR3 nucleotides read TGTGCCATCAGATCAGGGGGCGACACAGATACGCAGTATTTT. It codes for CAIRSGGDTDTQYF.

The chain employs TRBV2 and TRBJ1-3; 9 bases map to TRBD1. The CDR3 runs 15 residues. The germline V gene encodes CDR1 SNHLY and CDR2 FYNNEI. V trimming: 6 bases; J trimming: 4 bases; junction bases outside the gene matches: 7. CDR3 protein: CASRGGQGLGNTIYF. The CDR3 nucleotides read TGTGCCAGCAGGGGGGGACAGGGACTCGGAAACACCATATATTTT.

This chain joins TRBV11-2 and TRBJ2-1; the D gene is possibly TRBD1 (6 bases). This CDR3 comprises 16 residues. V dropped 1 base and J dropped 2 bases, with 12 bases sitting between them. Per the germline V gene, CDR1 is SGHAT and CDR2 is FQNNGV. This CDR3 is CASSLVRDIAYNEQFF. The CDR3 coding sequence is TGTGCCAGCAGCTTAGTCCGGGACATCGCCTACAATGAGCAGTTCTTC.

The chain combines TRBV6-4 with TRBJ2-1; no clear D gene. The CDR3 has 14 residues. V lost 3 bases, J lost 7 bases, and 13 bases lay in between. Germline CDR1 MRHNA, CDR2 SNTAGT. CDR3 bases: TGTGCCAGCAGTGAATCCGGAGAGGCTAATGAGCAGTTCTTC. Translating it yields CASSESGEANEQFF.

This chain connects TRBV30 to TRBJ2-5; tentatively, D is TRBD2 (7 bases). Trimming left V 3 bases short and J 5 bases short, with 16 bases between. CDR1 is GTSNPN and CDR2 is SVGIG in the germline V gene (reference sequence). The CDR3 totals 14 residues. In DNA, the CDR3 is TGTGCCTGGAGGGGGGGGACACCTAGGGAGACCCAGTACTTC. Its protein product is CAWRGGTPRETQYF.

This chain joins TRBV28 and TRBJ1-1; D gene uncertain. V was clipped by 5 bases and J by 1 base, with 5 bases between them. CDR3 length equals 12 residues. The germline gives CDR1 MDHEN, CDR2 SYDVKM. CDR3 nucleotide sequence: TGTGCCAGCAGTCCCTGGAACACTGAAGCTTTCTTT. It yields the protein CASSPWNTEAFF.

The chain combines TRBV11-2 with TRBJ2-7, with TRBD1 matching 9 bases. The germline CDR1 and CDR2 sequences are SGHAT and FQNNGV. The CDR3 loop spans 17 amino acids. J gave up 1 base and V 5 bases, and 12 bases lay outside the gene matches. CDR3 protein: CASSPRTGAIKSYEQYF. The CDR3 bases are TGTGCCAGCAGCCCCCGGACAGGGGCTATAAAATCCTACGAGCAGTACTTC.

The chain joins TRBV5-1 to TRBJ1-6; 8 bases map to TRBD1. The J segment lost 4 bases and the V segment lost 7 bases, leaving 1 base of the junction unmatched. Looked up from germline, CDR1 is SGHRS and CDR2 is YFSETQ. The CDR3 is 13 residues long. The CDR3: CASGTGYNSPLHF. The CDR3, as DNA: TGCGCCAGCGGGACAGGTTATAATTCACCCCTCCACTTT.

This chain joins TRBV2 and TRBJ1-4, with D perhaps TRBD1 (6 bases). Trimming removed 7 bases at V and 1 base at J, with 13 bases between. Germline CDR1 reads SNHLY; CDR2 reads FYNNEI. The length of the CDR3 is 15 residues. DNA for the CDR3: TGTGCCAGCAACCGGGACACCAGAACTAATGAAAAACTGTTTTTT. This codes for CASNRDTRTNEKLFF. The full variable domain, rest sourced from reference TRBV2 and TRBJ1-4, is EPEVTQTPSHQVTQMGQEVILRCVPISNHLYFYWYRQILGQKVEFLVSFYNNEISEKSEIFDDQFSVERPDGSNFTLKIRSTKLEDSAMYFCASNRDTRTNEKLFFGSGTQLSVL.

This clone was observed once. The chain uses TRBV5-4 and TRBJ2-2, with TRBD1 matching over 8 bases. The CDR3 is made up of 14 amino acids. Germline CDR1 is SGHNT and CDR2 is YYREEE (reference sequence). The ends lost 4 bases at V and 7 bases at J; junction bases unmatched: 6. The CDR3 here is CASSEDRAGGELFF. The CDR3 bases are TGTGCCAGCAGCGAGGACAGGGCCGGCGGGGAGCTGTTTTTT.

V is TRBV5-1 and J is TRBJ2-1, with D possibly matching TRBD2 (6 bases). V lost 0 bases and J lost 3, with 10 bases in between. Germline V CDR1 and CDR2: SGHRS, YFSETQ. The CDR3 has 15 residues. CDR3 bases: TGCGCCAGCAGCTTGGGACCGGGACTCTACAATGAGCAGTTCTTC. Residues: CASSLGPGLYNEQFF.

In DNA, the CDR3 is TGTGCCAGCAGTTTAGGAGAAGCGTCTGGGGCCAACGTCCTGACTTTC. This codes for CASSLGEASGANVLTF. The chain combines TRBV28 with TRBJ2-6; no firm D call. CDR1 is MDHEN and CDR2 is SYDVKM in the germline V gene. This CDR3 has 16 residues. Between the trimmed V and J ends, which lost 2 bases and 1 base, there was a span of 9 bases.

This sequence joins TRBV5-1 and TRBJ2-1, with a tentative D call TRBD1 (6 bases). Per germline, CDR1 SGHRS and CDR2 YFSETQ. Trimming left V 3 bases short and J 8 bases short, with 15 bases between. This CDR3 contains 14 residues. The CDR3 nucleotides read TGCGCCAGCAGCTACCAACAGGGATTTGATGAGCAGTTCTTC. Its protein product is CASSYQQGFDEQFF.

This clone was seen a handful of times. V and J are TRBV5-1 and TRBJ2-3, with a weak D call TRBD2 (6 bases). The V gene's germline CDR1 is SGHRS and CDR2 YFSETQ. The CDR3 spans 16 residues. V lost 4 bases, J lost 6 bases, and 21 bases lay in between. CDR3 sequence (DNA): TGCGCCAGCAGCCAGTCTTTAGCGGATAGTTTGGATACGCAGTATTTT. This translates into CASSQSLADSLDTQYF.